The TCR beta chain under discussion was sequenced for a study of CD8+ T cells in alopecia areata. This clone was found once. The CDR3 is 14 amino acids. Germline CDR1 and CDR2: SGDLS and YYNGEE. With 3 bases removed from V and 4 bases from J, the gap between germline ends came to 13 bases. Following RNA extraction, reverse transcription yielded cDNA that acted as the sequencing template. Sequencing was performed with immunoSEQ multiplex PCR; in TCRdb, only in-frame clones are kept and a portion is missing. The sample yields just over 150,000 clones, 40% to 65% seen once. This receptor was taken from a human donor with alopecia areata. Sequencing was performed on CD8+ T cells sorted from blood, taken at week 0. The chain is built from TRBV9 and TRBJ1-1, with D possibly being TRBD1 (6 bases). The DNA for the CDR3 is TGTGCCAGCAGCGAGCAGGACAGTCCCACTGAAGCTTTCTTT. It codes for CASSEQDSPTEAFF. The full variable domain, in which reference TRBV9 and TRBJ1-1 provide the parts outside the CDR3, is DSGVTQTPKHLITATGQRVTLRCSPRSGDLSVYWYQQSLDQGLQFLIQYYNGEERAKGNILERFSAQQFPDLHSELNLSSLELGDSALYFCASSEQDSPTEAFFGQGTRLTVV.